The following is a TCR beta chain sequence with its context. The antigen remains unidentified. The data originate from a study of shared clonotypes between healthy human individuals. CD45RO-negative cells were positively selected for CCR7, leaving out terminally differentiated effector memory CD45RA+ cells. Nashville, Tennessee was home to all donors, each a Caucasian adult. Study-wide findings and caveats: In contrast to clonotypes shared by all four donors, non-shared clonotypes had lower generation probabilities.

Germline-derived CDR1 and CDR2 are SEHNR and FQNEAQ (reference sequence). J was trimmed by 5 bases and V by 0 bases; bases with no gene match: 7. CDR3 length: 16 residues. Only in-frame clones appear in the TCRdb table, and some are missing; sequencing was by immunoSEQ multiplex PCR. This repertoire shows roughly 2,000,000 clones, around 96% found once; its top ten account for 0.95% to 1.5%. Material: naive CD8+ T cells sorted from blood. The chain joins TRBV7-9 to TRBJ2-3; 8 nucleotides match TRBD1. This receptor was taken from a young man in good health. DNA for the CDR3: TGTGCCAGCAGCTTAGCCGCAGGGGGCGCGGGAGATACGCAGTATTTT. Residues: CASSLAAGGAGDTQYF. Full variable domain (rest looked up from reference TRBV7-9 and TRBJ2-3): DTGVSQNPRHKITKRGQNVTFRCDPISEHNRLYWYRQTLGQGPEFLTYFQNEAQLEKSRLLSDRFSAERPKGSFSTLEIQRTEQGDSAMYLCASSLAAGGAGDTQYFGPGTRLTVL.